These 2 T cell receptor beta chains originate from one sample sequenced in a study of blood T cells in healthy people across ages. A sample-barcoded 5' primer and a J-beta primer mix were used in a second PCR of roughly 7 to 11 cycles. TCRdb processed the 5' RACE reads anew with MiXCR; each CDR3 protein has one entry. The sample lists roughly 800,000 distinct CDR3 sequences, about 37% occurring once. The sequenced sample consisted of blood. All receptors derive from a man between 18 and 35 years old in good health.

This clonotype was picked up many times. This chain connects TRBV7-2 to TRBJ1-2; possibly TRBD1 for D (5 bases). This CDR3 is 14 amino acids long. V lost 5 bases, J lost 4 bases, and 14 bases lay in between. Germline V CDR1 and CDR2: SGHTA, FQGNSA. CDR3 amino acids: CASSAVKGFYGYTF. CDR3 nucleotides: TGTGCCAGCAGCGCGGTTAAGGGGTTCTATGGCTACACCTTC. Variable domain in full (rest from reference TRBV7-2 and TRBJ1-2): GAGVSQSPSNKVTEKGKDVELRCDPISGHTALYWYRQSLGQGLEFLIYFQGNSAPDKSGLPSDRFSAERTGGSVSTLTIQRTQQEDSAVYLCASSAVKGFYGYTFGSGTRLTVV.

This rearrangement joins TRBV28 to TRBJ1-1; TRBD1 might be the D (5 bases). This CDR3 contains 15 residues. Germline V lookup: CDR1 MDHEN, CDR2 SYDVKM. Trimming stripped 2 bases from V and 5 bases from J, with 15 bases between. Here the CDR3 DNA reads TGTGCCAGCAGTTTAGAGGGTTTTTGGACAACTGAAGCTTTCTTT. Translated, it gives CASSLEGFWTTEAFF.